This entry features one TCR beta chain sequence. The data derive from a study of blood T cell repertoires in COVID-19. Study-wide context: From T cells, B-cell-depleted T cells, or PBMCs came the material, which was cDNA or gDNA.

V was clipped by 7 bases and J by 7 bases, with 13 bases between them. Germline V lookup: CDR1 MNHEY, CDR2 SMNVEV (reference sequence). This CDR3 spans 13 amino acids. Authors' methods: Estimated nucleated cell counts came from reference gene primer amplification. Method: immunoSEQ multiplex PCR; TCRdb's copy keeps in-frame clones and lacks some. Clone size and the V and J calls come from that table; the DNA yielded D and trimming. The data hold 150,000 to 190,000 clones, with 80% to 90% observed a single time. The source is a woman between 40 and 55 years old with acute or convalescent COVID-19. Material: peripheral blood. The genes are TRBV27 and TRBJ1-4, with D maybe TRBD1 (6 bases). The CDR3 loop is CASKAGALEKLFF. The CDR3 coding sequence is TGTGCCAGCAAAGCGGGGGCTCTTGAAAAACTGTTTTTT.